These 24 T cell receptor beta chains originate from one sample sequenced in a study of T cell clonality in common variable immunodeficiency. Generated by immunoSEQ multiplex PCR, the TCRdb table keeps only in-frame clones and is missing some. The sample includes 35,000 to 45,000 clones, none of them occurring once. Sample: peripheral blood mononuclear cells. The source of these receptors is a person aged 18 to 70 in good health.

The sample holds many counts of this clone. The read is 3 residues too short to cover the CDR3 end, so that end is filled in from the germline J gene. V and J are TRBV20-1 and TRBJ1-3; D not resolved. The CDR3 length is 19 residues. CDR1 is DFQATT, CDR2 SNEGSKA, per germline (reference sequence). The V end was cut by 2 bases, the J end by 0 bases, with 23 bases between. The CDR3: CSARPPSTAPPYSGNTIYF. CDR3 DNA (partial): TGCAGTGCTAGACCCCCGTCCACAGCTCCTCCCTACTCTGGAAACACC.

This clone was recorded many times. Sequencing ends 3 residues short of the CDR3 end; the germline J gene provides the rest. The chain couples TRBV4-1 to TRBJ2-3; possible D gene TRBD1, 5 bases. CDR1 is MGHRA, CDR2 YSYEKL, per germline. V shed 2 bases and J shed 3 bases, with 6 bases lying between them. The CDR3 has 13 amino acids. CDR3 sequence: CASSQPGTDTQYF. The CDR3 bases that were read are TGCGCCAGCAGCCAACCAGGGACAGATACG.

In its sample, this clone was seen many times. CDR3 region: CASSVMGVATGELFF. The covered CDR3 bases are TGTGCCAGCAGTGTAATGGGAGTAGCGACCGGGGAG. This rearrangement joins TRBV6-1 to TRBJ2-2; tentative D call: TRBD2 (5 bases). The read falls 3 residues short of the CDR3 end, and the missing part is taken from the germline J gene. Trimming pared 4 bases from V and 5 bases from J, leaving 14 bases between. This CDR3 region has 15 residues. Germline-derived CDR1 and CDR2 are MNHNS and SASEGT.

This clone has ten or more counts. The read stops 3 residues short of the end of the CDR3; the missing end is completed from the germline J gene. The chain couples TRBV19 to TRBJ2-2; TRBD2 matches at 8 bases. In germline, CDR1 is LNHDA, CDR2 SQIVND (reference sequence). The CDR3 totals 16 residues. V gave up 3 bases and J gave up 1 base; unmatched junction bases: 4. CDR3 DNA, as far as it was read: TGTGCCAGTAGTATCTTCGGGAGGGGGAACACCGGGGAG. Encoded protein: CASSIFGRGNTGE. The whole CDR3 sequence reads CASSIFGRGNTGELFF.

This clone has at least ten counts. Coverage ceases 3 residues before the CDR3 finishes, and the germline J gene fills in the end. This chain connects TRBV2 to TRBJ2-7; 11 positions agree with TRBD2. CDR1 is SNHLY and CDR2 is FYNNEI in the germline V gene. V lost 2 bases, J lost 3 bases, and 15 bases stayed unmatched. There are 19 residues in the CDR3. Incomplete CDR3 DNA: TGTGCCAGCAGTGAAACTCGGACTAGCGGGTATGCCCCCTACTACGAG. This gives the protein CASSETRTSGYAPYYE. The entire CDR3 protein reads CASSETRTSGYAPYYEQYF.

This clone was observed at least ten times. Coverage ceases 3 residues before the CDR3 finishes, and the germline J gene fills in the end. The chain links TRBV7-6 to TRBJ1-1, with D perhaps TRBD1 (6 bases). The CDR3 covers 14 residues. V lost 4 bases, J lost 4 bases, and 13 bases lay in between. CDR1 is SGHVS, CDR2 FNYEAQ, per germline. The CDR3 DNA, read in part, is TGTGCCAGCAGCTCACCTGACAGGCCCACTGAA. Its protein product is CASSSPDRPTE. The whole CDR3 protein reads CASSSPDRPTEAFF.

This clone was observed many times. The read ends 3 residues shy of where the CDR3 ends; the end is completed using the germline J gene. V gene TRBV6-2 or TRBV6-3 combines with J gene TRBJ2-2; D is uncertain. V was pared by 7 bases and J by 0 bases, with 9 bases between. The CDR3 length is 14 residues. Germline CDR1 MNHEY, CDR2 SVGEGT. The CDR3 spells CASKPLANTGELFF. The sequenced part of the CDR3 DNA is TGTGCCAGCAAGCCCCTAGCGAACACCGGGGAG.

This clone was detected many times. Sequencing ends 3 residues short of the CDR3 end; the germline J gene provides the rest. This chain connects TRBV5-1 to TRBJ1-2; D gene ambiguous. Germline values: CDR1 SGHRS, CDR2 YFSETQ. The CDR3 has 14 residues. Trimming shortened V by 3 bases and J by 5 bases, and 14 bases separated the two germline ends. This CDR3 reads CASSSLSGEYGYTF. Incomplete CDR3 DNA: TGCGCCAGCAGCTCGTTGTCCGGGGAATATGGC.

This clone was seen repeatedly, ten times or more. The DNA ends 3 residues before the CDR3 does, and the rest of the CDR3 is filled in from the germline J gene. The rearrangement links TRBV5-1 to TRBJ2-6; 7 nucleotides align to TRBD1. This CDR3 comprises 17 residues. In germline, CDR1 is SGHRS, CDR2 YFSETQ. J gave up 0 bases and V 4 bases, and 7 bases lay outside the gene matches. The covered CDR3 bases are TGCGCCAGCAGCCCCTTCGGGACAGTCTCTGGGGCCAACGTC. Translation: CASSPFGTVSGANV. In full, the CDR3 is CASSPFGTVSGANVLTF.

There are many counts of this clone. The CDR3 extends 3 residues past the end of the read, so its final part is completed from the germline J gene. The rearrangement links TRBV20-1 to TRBJ2-1; 11 bases align to TRBD2. The length of the CDR3 is 14 residues. With 8 bases clipped from V and 3 bases from J, the junction kept 6 bases outside the gene matches. Per the germline V gene, CDR1 is DFQATT and CDR2 is SNEGSKA (reference sequence). The CDR3 bases that were read are TGCAGTTCAAGTAGCGGGAGGGACTACAATGAG. Amino acid sequence: CSSSSGRDYNE. In full, the CDR3 reads CSSSSGRDYNEQFF.

The CDR3 protein is CASSLGGQGANQPQHF. The CDR3 DNA, read in part, is TGTGCCAGCAGCTTAGGGGGGCAGGGGGCGAATCAGCCC. The chain uses TRBV7-6 and TRBJ1-5; 8 bases agree with TRBD1. Read sequence stops 3 residues before the CDR3 end, and the germline J gene provides the missing end. Germline V gene lookup returns CDR1 SGHVS and CDR2 FNYEAQ. This CDR3 has 16 residues. Trimming at V came to 1 base and at J to 4 bases, leaving 6 bases not matched to a gene. Drawing the rest from reference TRBV7-6 and TRBJ1-5, the complete variable domain is GAGVSQSPRYKVTKRGQDVALRCDPISGHVSLYWYRQALGQGPEFLTYFNYEAQQDKSGLPNDRFSAERPEGSISTLTIQRTEQRDSAMYRCASSLGGQGANQPQHFGDGTRLSIL.

This clone has a count of ten or more. The read stops 3 residues short of the end of the CDR3; the missing end is completed from the germline J gene. The chain carries TRBV19 and TRBJ2-7; 7 bases line up with TRBD1. The CDR3 has 15 residues. CDR1 is LNHDA, CDR2 SQIVND, per germline (reference sequence). Unmatched junction bases numbered 6, after V lost 1 base and J lost 3 bases. Partial CDR3 DNA: TGTGCCAGTAGTATAGCAGGGGGTTCCCGCTACGAG. It translates to CASSIAGGSRYE. The CDR3, in full, reads CASSIAGGSRYEQYF.

Note on this clone: The read gets to within 3 residues of the CDR3 end, and the germline J gene fills in the rest. The rearrangement uses TRBV6-1 and TRBJ1-2; possible D gene TRBD1, 6 bases. Per the germline V gene, CDR1 is MNHNS and CDR2 is SASEGT. The CDR3 totals 15 residues. Incomplete CDR3 DNA: TGTGCCAGCAGTGGTAGCGGGGGGCACACAGATACC. Translated: CASSGSGGHTDT. The full CDR3 sequence reads CASSGSGGHTDTYTF.

To note about this clone: Sequencing ends 3 residues short of the CDR3 end; the germline J gene provides the rest. Other DNA sequences of this sample code for an identical CDR3. J is TRBJ2-2 and V is TRBV18; TRBD2 is a possible D gene (6 bases). The CDR3 has 14 residues. CDR1 and CDR2 from the germline V gene are KGHSH and LQKENI. V shed 6 bases and J shed 9 bases, with 17 bases lying between them. CDR3 bases read: TGTGCCAGCTCGCCCCGCTCTAGCGTCTGGGAG. Translation: CASSPRSSVWE. The CDR3 reads in full as CASSPRSSVWELFF.

This clone was seen more than once but under ten times. CDR3 bases read: TGCAGTGCTAGGCCCGCCGGGGGGCGGGGCACTGAA. It encodes CSARPAGGRGTE. In full, the CDR3 reads CSARPAGGRGTEAFF. The chain recombines TRBV20-1 with TRBJ1-1; D is perhaps TRBD1 (6 bases). The read stops 3 residues short of the end of the CDR3; the missing end is completed from the germline J gene. Per germline, CDR1 DFQATT and CDR2 SNEGSKA (reference sequence). This CDR3 comprises 15 residues. V dropped 3 bases and J dropped 4 bases, with 18 bases sitting between them.

The table lists this clone with many counts. Coverage ceases 3 residues before the CDR3 finishes, and the germline J gene fills in the end. The J gene is TRBJ2-7, the V gene TRBV29-1; D not certain. The ends were cut back, 4 bases at V and 0 bases at J, with 10 bases in the middle. Germline V gene data show CDR1 as SQVTM and CDR2 as ANQGSEA. CDR3 size: 13 residues. CDR3 region: CSVVPGSSYEQYF. CDR3 DNA (partial): TGCAGCGTTGTCCCAGGCAGCTCCTACGAG.

This clone came up many times. At one boundary the junction diverges from the germline segment, which might be a read error. The observed sequence ends 3 residues before the CDR3 terminus, with the missing tail filled in from the germline J gene. The rearrangement links TRBV7-7 to TRBJ1-6; no clear D gene. This CDR3 is built from 16 residues. Looked up from germline, CDR1 is SSHAT and CDR2 is FNYEAQ (reference sequence). The CDR3: CASSPRPSLDNSPLHF. The sequenced part of the CDR3 DNA is TGTGCTAGCAGCCCCCGTCCCAGCCTAGATAATTCACCC.

This clone has ten or more counts. Coverage ceases 3 residues before the CDR3 finishes, and the germline J gene fills in the end. The chain has TRBV6-1 and TRBJ1-5; perhaps TRBD1 as D (6 bases). The germline V and J ends were trimmed by 2 bases and 7 bases, with 12 bases remaining between them. Germline assignment: CDR1 MNHNS and CDR2 SASEGT. The CDR3 length is 14 residues. The CDR3 loop is CASSESQGRQPQHF. The DNA read from the CDR3 is TGTGCCAGCAGTGAATCACAGGGTAGGCAGCCC.

This clone was detected many times. The sequenced fragment ends 3 residues before the CDR3 boundary, so the rest is inferred from the germline J gene. This chain connects TRBV20-1 to TRBJ2-7, with 8 nucleotides matching TRBD2. Germline V lookup: CDR1 DFQATT, CDR2 SNEGSKA (reference sequence). This CDR3 comprises 16 residues. V shed 0 bases, J shed 1 base, and the junction held 8 bases outside the gene matches. Partial CDR3 DNA: TGCAGTGCTAGAGATTTAACAGCGGGAGATTCCTACGAG. This sequence encodes CSARDLTAGDSYE. The whole CDR3 protein is CSARDLTAGDSYEQYF.

This clone was picked up many times. With the read ending 3 residues before the CDR3 end, the germline J gene is used to fill in that end. The V call is TRBV7-8, the J call TRBJ1-5; the D gene is possibly TRBD1 (6 bases). Germline CDR1 and CDR2: SGHVS and FQNEAQ. The CDR3 spans 16 residues. Trimming stripped 5 bases from V and 5 bases from J, with 19 bases between. The DNA read from the CDR3 is TGTGCCAGCAGCACCCTCCAGGGGTCGTTATATCAGCCC. It codes for CASSTLQGSLYQP. The whole CDR3 protein reads CASSTLQGSLYQPQHF. The entire variable domain, with the rest obtained from reference TRBV7-8 and TRBJ1-5, is as follows: GAGVSQSPRYKVAKRGQDVALRCDPISGHVSLFWYQQALGQGPEFLTYFQNEAQLDKSGLPSDRFFAERPEGSVSTLKIQRTQQEDSAVYLCASSTLQGSLYQPQHFGDGTRLSIL.

A word on this clone: The read gets to within 3 residues of the CDR3 end, and the germline J gene fills in the rest. The chain carries TRBV19 and TRBJ2-5, with 8 bases matching TRBD2. This CDR3 spans 15 amino acids. CDR1 and CDR2 from the germline V gene are LNHDA and SQIVND (reference sequence). The ends lost 7 bases at V and 3 bases at J; junction bases unmatched: 10. CDR3 residues: CASTGRGGPEETQYF. The DNA read from the CDR3 is TGTGCCAGTACGGGTCGCGGGGGGCCCGAAGAGACC.

This clone was detected a few times. From the germline J gene comes the end of the CDR3, since the read stops 3 residues before it. The chain employs TRBV7-2 and TRBJ1-2; possible D gene TRBD1, 5 bases. The germline gives CDR1 SGHTA, CDR2 FQGNSA. This CDR3 region has 15 residues. The CDR3 bases that were read are TGTGCCAGCAGCCCTATTACCGGGACTAGTAACGAC. It encodes CASSPITGTSND. The complete CDR3 sequence is CASSPITGTSNDYTF.

This clone has a count of ten or more. The CDR3 end lies 3 residues beyond the end of the read and is filled in from the germline J gene. The gene calls are TRBV2 and TRBJ2-1, with a weak D call TRBD1 (5 bases). This CDR3 region has 15 residues. The germline V gene encodes CDR1 SNHLY and CDR2 FYNNEI. Trimming took 7 bases from V and 0 from J, leaving 13 bases between them. Partial CDR3 DNA: TGTGCCAGCAACAGGCCCTCGAGCTCCTACAATGAG. Its protein product is CASNRPSSSYNE. The complete CDR3 sequence is CASNRPSSSYNEQFF.

There are many counts of this clone. The CDR3 end is not reached by the read, which stops 3 residues before it; the germline J gene fills it in. The chain combines TRBV29-1 with TRBJ2-1; 8 positions agree with TRBD2. This CDR3 comprises 14 residues. CDR1 SQVTM and CDR2 ANQGSEA come from the germline V gene. J lost 5 bases, V lost 4 bases, and 7 bases had no gene match. The sequenced part of the CDR3 DNA is TGCAGCGTTGGAGGGACTAGGTCCCACAATGAG. The encoded protein is CSVGGTRSHNE. The entire CDR3 protein is CSVGGTRSHNEQFF.